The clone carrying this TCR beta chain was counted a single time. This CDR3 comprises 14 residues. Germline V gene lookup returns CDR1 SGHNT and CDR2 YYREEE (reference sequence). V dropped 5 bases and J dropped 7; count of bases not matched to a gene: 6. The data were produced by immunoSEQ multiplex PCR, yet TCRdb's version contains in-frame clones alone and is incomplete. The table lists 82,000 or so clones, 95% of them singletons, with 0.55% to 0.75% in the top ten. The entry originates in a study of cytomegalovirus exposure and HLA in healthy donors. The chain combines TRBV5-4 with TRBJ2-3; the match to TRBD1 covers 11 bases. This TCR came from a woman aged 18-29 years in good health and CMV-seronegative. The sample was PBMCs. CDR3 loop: CASRADRGQYTQYF. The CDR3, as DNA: TGTGCCAGCAGAGCGGACAGGGGGCAATATACGCAGTATTTT. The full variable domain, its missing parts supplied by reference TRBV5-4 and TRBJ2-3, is ETGVTQSPTHLIKTRGQQVTLRCSSQSGHNTVSWYQQALGQGPQFIFQYYREEENGRGNFPPRFSGLQFPNYSSELNVNALELDDSALYLCASRADRGQYTQYFGPGTRLTVL.